This TCR beta chain was recorded in a study of blood T cell repertoires in COVID-19. Study overall: Samples representing acute and convalescent COVID-19 were sourced from the United States, Italy and Spain. Sample material is recorded as cDNA or gDNA derived from T cells, B-cell-depleted T cells, or PBMCs.

Per the original methods: Nucleated cell number was recorded as an estimate derived from reference gene primer amplification. Some clones are missing from TCRdb's copy, which holds only in-frame ones; the method was immunoSEQ multiplex PCR. The DNA was the basis for D and trimming; V, J and clone size are from that table. The sample lists some 210,000 clones; 92% were seen once. This clone was detected a few times. A Seattle source enrolled patients during active infection and followed them longitudinally. The sequenced sample consisted of peripheral blood. The sequence derives from a man aged 60 to 75 with COVID-19, enrolled during active disease.

CDR3 in DNA: TGTGCCAGCAGAGGACCGCCCGGGGATGGCTACACCTTC. As protein: CASRGPPGDGYTF. This chain links TRBV12-3 or TRBV12-4 with TRBJ1-2; D remains unclear. V gave up 6 bases and J gave up 6 bases, with 14 bases separating them. The CDR3 extends over 13 amino acids.